This entry features one TCR beta chain sequence. Its target is not known. The data were taken from a study of graft-versus-host responses after intestinal transplantation. General study results and limits: High graft-versus-host to host-versus-graft clonal ratios were seen in allografts of patients with graft-donor T cell macrochimerism.

Germline CDR1 reads SNHLY; CDR2 reads FYNNEI. Trimming shortened V by 3 bases and J by 9 bases, and 12 bases separated the two germline ends. This CDR3 has 12 amino acids. Sequencing was performed with immunoSEQ multiplex PCR; in TCRdb, only in-frame clones are kept and a portion is missing. The sample has about 110,000 clones, around 90% seen once. The chain is built from TRBV2 and TRBJ2-7; D unclear. Specimen: unstimulated CD4+ T cells sorted from spleen or lymph node cells, collected before transplant. This receptor was obtained from a human donor who was the organ donor for an intestinal transplant. CDR3 DNA sequence: TGTGCCAGCAGTGATGACGCAGGCGGGCAGTACTTC. Amino acids: CASSDDAGGQYF. The full variable domain, its missing parts supplied by reference TRBV2 and TRBJ2-7, is EPEVTQTPSHQVTQMGQEVILRCVPISNHLYFYWYRQILGQKVEFLVSFYNNEISEKSEIFDDQFSVERPDGSNFTLKIRSTKLEDSAMYFCASSDDAGGQYFGPGTRLTVT.